The next 23 T cell receptor beta chains were all read from a single sample in a study of T cells expressing NK-cell markers. No DNA is given; TCRdb re-called the 5' RACE reads and lists each CDR3 protein once. This table holds some 150,000 distinct CDR3 sequences. Sequencing input: blood T cells: a sorted CD56 or NKG2C T cell subset, CD4+ or CD8+ T cells, or bulk PBMC T cells (not recorded which). Every receptor here comes from a man younger than 35 in good health.

This chain joins TRBV9 and TRBJ1-1; TCRdb's D call, TRBD1, is unchecked because there is no DNA. The V gene's germline CDR1 is SGDLS and CDR2 YYNGEE. The length of the CDR3 is 15 residues. The CDR3 is CASSVAGQMNTEAFF.

J is TRBJ1-2 and V is TRBV5-1; the TRBD1 assignment by TCRdb is unverifiable without DNA. This CDR3 comprises 13 residues. Germline CDR1 and CDR2: SGHRS and YFSETQ. CDR3 in amino acids: CASSLVEGEGYTF.

The chain links TRBV29-1 to TRBJ2-1; checking the TCRdb D call of TRBD2 is not possible without DNA. The CDR3 has 14 amino acids. Germline values: CDR1 SQVTM, CDR2 ANQGSEA. CDR3 region: CSVDRSGSKNEQFF.

The CDR3 here is CASSPELGSDTQYF. The V gene is TRBV6-1, the J gene TRBJ2-3. CDR1 is MNHNS and CDR2 is SASEGT in the germline V gene. CDR3 length equals 14 residues.

The CDR3 is CASSYGEGGYTF. The chain employs TRBV6-5 and TRBJ1-2. The CDR3 extends over 12 amino acids. Germline V gene sequence: CDR1 MNHEY, CDR2 SVGAGI.

The gene calls are TRBV30 and TRBJ2-7; TCRdb's D gene call, TRBD1, goes unchecked for lack of DNA. Germline CDR1 and CDR2: GTSNPN and SVGIG (reference sequence). This CDR3 has 15 amino acids. This CDR3 reads CAWSVFRGHSYEQYF. Together with reference TRBV30 and TRBJ2-7, the CDR3 gives the full variable domain: SQTIHQWPATLVQPVGSPLSLECTVEGTSNPNLYWYRQAAGRGLQLLFYSVGIGQISSEVPQNLSASRPQDRQFILSSKKLLLSDSGFYLCAWSVFRGHSYEQYFGPGTRLTVT.

The chain carries TRBV25-1 and TRBJ2-2; there is no DNA to check the TCRdb D call of TRBD2. The CDR3 is 16 amino acids. Per the germline V gene, CDR1 is MGHDK and CDR2 is SYGVNS. CDR3 loop: CASSESASGNTGELFF.

This chain links TRBV18 with TRBJ2-1; there is no DNA to check the TCRdb D call of TRBD2. This CDR3 contains 15 residues. In germline, CDR1 is KGHSH, CDR2 LQKENI. CDR3 in amino acids: CASSPGRGTYNEQFF.

The chain links TRBV28 to TRBJ2-4; the TCRdb call, TRBD2, lacks DNA for checking. Germline V gene data show CDR1 as MDHEN and CDR2 as SYDVKM. The CDR3 is 16 residues long. The CDR3 protein is CASSLVTSGRKNIQYF.

CDR3 region: CASRTGTSGRTYEQYF. The rearrangement uses TRBV6-1 and TRBJ2-7; the D call of TRBD2 rests on TCRdb alone, since no DNA is present to check it. This CDR3 is 16 amino acids long. Looked up from germline, CDR1 is MNHNS and CDR2 is SASEGT.

The chain joins TRBV13 to TRBJ2-5; absent DNA, TCRdb's TRBD1 call cannot be checked. CDR3 length equals 16 residues. CDR1 and CDR2 (germline): PRHDT, FYEKMQ (reference sequence). This chain's CDR3 is CASSSWTGDPQETQYF.

The J gene is TRBJ2-1, the V gene TRBV4-3; TCRdb lists TRBD1, though no DNA is available to test this call. CDR1 is LGHNA, CDR2 YSLEER, per germline. The CDR3 has 18 residues. The CDR3 region is CASSLTTLDRDSYNEQFF.

The chain has TRBV5-1 and TRBJ1-1; absent DNA, TCRdb's TRBD1 call cannot be checked. The CDR3 loop spans 14 amino acids. Per germline, CDR1 SGHRS and CDR2 YFSETQ. CDR3 in amino acids: CASSGGTGGTEAFF.

CDR3 in amino acids: CASSPIGDGYTF. This chain links TRBV7-6 with TRBJ1-2; TCRdb's D gene call, TRBD1, goes unchecked for lack of DNA. The CDR3 covers 12 residues. The germline V gene encodes CDR1 SGHVS and CDR2 FNYEAQ.

The chain combines TRBV27 with TRBJ2-1; TCRdb proposes TRBD2, but this gene call is untestable without DNA. This CDR3 has 15 amino acids. The germline CDR1 and CDR2 sequences are MNHEY and SMNVEV (reference sequence). CDR3 sequence: CASSFSSGSRVGQFF.

The J gene is TRBJ2-3, the V gene TRBV19; as DNA is missing, the TRBD2 call by TCRdb cannot be tested. CDR3 size: 16 residues. CDR1 and CDR2 (germline): LNHDA, SQIVND (reference sequence). CDR3 loop: CASSPRGDSFTDTQYF.

The rearrangement uses TRBV11-1 and TRBJ2-3; TCRdb's assignment of TRBD2 cannot be checked, as there is no DNA. Germline V lookup: CDR1 SGHAT, CDR2 FQDESV (reference sequence). The CDR3 has 18 amino acids. The CDR3 loop reads CASSTSSGRAVLADTQYF.

The chain has TRBV12-3 or TRBV12-4 and TRBJ2-3; TCRdb outputs TRBD1, but without DNA this stays unchecked. The CDR3 sequence is 15 residues long. The CDR3 loop is CASSLRATRTDTQYF.

V usage is TRBV14 and J usage is TRBJ2-1; with no DNA, the TCRdb D assignment of TRBD2 cannot be verified. The CDR3 spans 12 residues. CDR1 SGHDN and CDR2 FVKESK come from the germline V gene. The CDR3: CASSQRTNEQFF.

The genes are TRBV11-1 and TRBJ2-3; TCRdb's D gene call, TRBD1, goes unchecked for lack of DNA. Germline values: CDR1 SGHAT, CDR2 FQDESV (reference sequence). The CDR3 runs 20 residues. The chain's CDR3 is CASSPRQGGRASPNSDTQYF.

The chain carries TRBV6-4 and TRBJ2-7; TCRdb names TRBD2, which stays unverified in the absence of DNA. The CDR3 is 12 amino acids. Germline V lookup: CDR1 MRHNA, CDR2 SNTAGT. The CDR3 reads CASIPGRAVQYF.

The chain couples TRBV20-1 to TRBJ2-7; the D call of TRBD2 rests on TCRdb alone, since no DNA is present to check it. The CDR3 sequence is 14 residues long. Looked up from germline, CDR1 is DFQATT and CDR2 is SNEGSKA (reference sequence). CDR3 amino acids: CSARNSGREYEQYF.

The J gene is TRBJ2-7, the V gene TRBV29-1; the D gene TCRdb calls, TRBD2, cannot be checked with no DNA. CDR1 is SQVTM, CDR2 ANQGSEA, per germline. The CDR3 is 12 residues long. CDR3 region: CSVLEGGIEQYF.